The entry below describes one TCR beta chain. This receptor's antigen is unknown. Base qualities are not provided; no much larger clone lies one nucleotide away. This record comes from a study of shared clonotypes between healthy human individuals (TCRdb year 2020). About the full investigation: The cohort included three men and a couple of women between 18 and 49 years of age. Between about 0.85 and 9.5 billion PBMCs per donor were obtained by leukapheresis. For each donor, CD4 naive and CD4 memory were each run on three plates, CD8 naive on two plates, and CD8 memory on one plate. Blood TCR repertoires of several healthy adults were deeply sequenced to estimate repertoire size and the extent of clonotype sharing between individuals. To increase sequencing depth and limit assay-specific biases, different laboratories used diverse techniques to prepare libraries and sequence TCR repertoires. Overall study outcomes, separate from this receptor: The small number of donors limited the genetic and exposure-history diversity represented. Larger estimated clonotype richness was generally found for naive subsets than for memory subsets. Sampling was limited to blood, and TCR repertoires in tissue likely differ from TCR repertoires in blood. Even with the large sequencing depth, rarefaction of the sorted-subset datasets indicated that sequencing was incomplete. Pairwise subsampling indicated that sequencing depth was expected to affect the degree of clonotype sharing among donors. When a handful of donors were compared, the shared fraction of clonotypes was around 5% for naive CD4, roughly 3.3% for naive CD8, about 2.4% for memory CD4, and 0.35% to 0.4% for memory CD8. Clonotypes shared by all four sorted-subset donors showed higher generation probabilities than non-shared clonotypes.

From the germline V gene, CDR1 is SGHRS and CDR2 is YFSETQ. Trimming leaves V shorter by 1 base and J shorter by 4 bases, with the junction holding 19 bases beyond the gene matches. Reading from cysteine to phenylalanine, the CDR3 counts 20 amino acids. Only CDR3 DNA remains: 60 bases, in frame from the first base. Using the deep immunoSEQ assay, TCR CDR3 regions were amplified from genomic DNA by multiplex PCR. For each cell subset, the extracted genomic DNA was distributed evenly across all wells of several immunoSEQ 96-well plates, and each plate served as one replicate. For sorted subsets, 200 to 250 ng genomic DNA, equal to about 30,000 T cell genomes, was loaded into each replicate PCR. The purified libraries were quantified using a Qubit 3.0 fluorometer, sized with a Bioanalyzer 2100, and then quantified again using the KAPA Library Quantification kit. Each immunoSEQ 96-well plate was sequenced on its own single-read 150-cycle Illumina NextSeq 550 flow cell. The paper's data handling went like this. Because the immunoSEQ output held only junctional sequences and lacked quality scores, the filtering could not match the filtering applied to full-length reads. To assign V/J genes and CDR3, sequences were annotated using PyIR, a Python wrapper for IgBLAST v1.9, with IMGT germline references. Reads were removed for weak V/J assignments (E-value above 1e-6), missing CDR3, stop codons, out-of-frame junctions, or ambiguous translated residues. V3J clonotypes were defined as sequences sharing the same inferred V gene, J gene, and CDR3 amino acid sequence. Percentage overlap between repertoires was calculated by dividing the number of shared unique clonotypes by the size of the smaller repertoire. Three approaches were used to assess repertoire richness: RTK rarefaction, the Chao1 estimator, and Recon v2.1 estimates of unobserved clonotypes. Generation probabilities for all TCRbeta clonotypes obtained by the gDNA method from four donors were computed using OLGA. TCRdb provides this immuneACCESS table in a form limited to in-frame rearrangements. Some clones are lacking; in checked studies, under half of them reflect an unresolved V gene, and why the rest are absent is not known. V, J and clone size reflect that table, while D and trimming were determined from the DNA. The sample contains hundreds of thousands of clones, 95% to 98% of them found a single time. 0.3% of the sample rests with the top ten.

CD8 naive samples were obtained by positive selection for CCR7 among CD45RO-negative cells, yielding a CD45RA+CCR7+ population from which TemRA cells were excluded. The donors were healthy, HIV-negative adults with no recently reported acute infections or vaccinations. Every donor was a Caucasian adult living in Nashville, Tennessee, USA. Blood was collected by leukapheresis, and PBMCs were isolated by Ficoll-Histopaque density gradient centrifugation and then cryopreserved in liquid nitrogen vapor phase. Analytical flow cytometry was used to check the purity and quantity of each magnetically sorted T cell population. Genomic DNA was isolated from each sorted fraction and quantified by UV absorbance on a Nanodrop 2000c.

Material for sequencing was naive CD8+ T cells sorted from blood. What this sample's cell subset or site label stands for: CD45RA+CCR7+. This TCR was recovered from a young man in good health. The receptor chain draws on TRBV5-1 and TRBJ2-7, and 11 bases in between align with TRBD2. The CDR3 region: CASSLRPQQETSGRHYEQYF. In nucleotides, the sequence is TGCGCCAGCAGCTTGAGGCCCCAGCAAGAAACTAGCGGGAGACATTACGAGCAGTACTTC.